The clone carrying this TCR beta chain came up a few times. Its antigen remains unidentified. The sample is drawn from a study of radiation and T cells in renal cell carcinoma. In the study overall: Nephrectomy followed 15 Gy stereotactic body radiation by 4 weeks.

The data were produced by immunoSEQ multiplex PCR, yet TCRdb's version contains in-frame clones alone and is incomplete. Here the sample spans roughly 78,000 clones, 82% being singletons. The CDR3 runs to 14 residues. Germline V gene data show CDR1 as WNHNN and CDR2 as SYGVQD (reference sequence). The V gene lost 6 bases and the J gene lost 4 bases, with 12 bases spanning the gap. As to time point: blood 2 weeks post-SBRT. Stated treatment: 15 Gy SBRT to primary tumor, nephrectomy 4 weeks later. Clear cell pathology was present in this patient's renal cell carcinoma. Findings of the study overall: Baseline intratumoral clonotype presence is unknown without pretreatment biopsies. Top tumor clonotypes rose in blood 2 weeks post-radiation, then contracted.

The material sequenced was blood, taken from a patient whose treatment included radiotherapy and nephrectomy. The genes are TRBV10-1 and TRBJ2-2; D is possibly TRBD1 or TRBD2 (6 bases each). The sequence was collected from a man aged 55-75 years with renal cell carcinoma. The CDR3 DNA reads as TGCGCCAGCAGGGGGACGGGGGCCACCGGGGAGCTGTTTTTT. Its translation: CASRGTGATGELFF.